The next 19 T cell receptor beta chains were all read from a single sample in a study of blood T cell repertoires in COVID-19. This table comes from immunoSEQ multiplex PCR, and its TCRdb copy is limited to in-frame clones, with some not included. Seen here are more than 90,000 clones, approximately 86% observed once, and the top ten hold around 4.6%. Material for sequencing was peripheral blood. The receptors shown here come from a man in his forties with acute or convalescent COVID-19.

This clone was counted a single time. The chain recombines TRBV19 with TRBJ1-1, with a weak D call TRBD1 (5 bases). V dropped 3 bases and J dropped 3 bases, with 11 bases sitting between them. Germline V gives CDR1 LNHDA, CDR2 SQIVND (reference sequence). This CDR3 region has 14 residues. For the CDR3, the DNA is TGTGCCAGTAGTATGGGGGAGGTGTACACTGAAGCTTTCTTT. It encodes CASSMGEVYTEAFF.

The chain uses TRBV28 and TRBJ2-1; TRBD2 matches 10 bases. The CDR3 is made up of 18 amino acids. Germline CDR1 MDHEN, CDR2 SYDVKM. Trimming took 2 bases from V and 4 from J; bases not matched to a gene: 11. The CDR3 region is CASSLLGASGGRYNEQFF. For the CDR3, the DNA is TGTGCCAGCAGTTTACTTGGGGCTAGCGGGGGTCGTTACAATGAGCAGTTCTTC. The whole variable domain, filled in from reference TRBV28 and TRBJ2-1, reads DVKVTQSSRYLVKRTGEKVFLECVQDMDHENMFWYRQDPGLGLRLIYFSYDVKMKEKGDIPEGYSVSREKKERFSLILESASTNQTSMYLCASSLLGASGGRYNEQFFGPGTRLTVL.

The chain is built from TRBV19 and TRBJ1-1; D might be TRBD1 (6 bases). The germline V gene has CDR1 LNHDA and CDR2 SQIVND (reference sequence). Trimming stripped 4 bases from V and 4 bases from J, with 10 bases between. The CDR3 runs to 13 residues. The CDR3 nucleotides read TGTGCCAGTAGTACAACAGGGAGCACTGAAGCTTTCTTT. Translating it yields CASSTTGSTEAFF.

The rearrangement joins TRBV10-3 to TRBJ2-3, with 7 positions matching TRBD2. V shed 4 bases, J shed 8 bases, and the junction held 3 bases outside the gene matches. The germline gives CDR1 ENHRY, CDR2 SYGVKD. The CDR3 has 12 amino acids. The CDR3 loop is CAISGGEGTQYF. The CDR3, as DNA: TGTGCCATCAGTGGGGGGGAGGGTACGCAGTATTTT.

This CDR3 is CASRTGGASEAFF. The CDR3 DNA reads TGTGCCAGTAGAACCGGGGGGGCCTCTGAAGCTTTCTTT. This chain links TRBV19 with TRBJ1-1; weak D call: TRBD1 (6 bases). Germline V gene lookup returns CDR1 LNHDA and CDR2 SQIVND (reference sequence). With 6 bases removed from V and 6 bases from J, the gap between germline ends came to 14 bases. There are 13 residues in the CDR3.

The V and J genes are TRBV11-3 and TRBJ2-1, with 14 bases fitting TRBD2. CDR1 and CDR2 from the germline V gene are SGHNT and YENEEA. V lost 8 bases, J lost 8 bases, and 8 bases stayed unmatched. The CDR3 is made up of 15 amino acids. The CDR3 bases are TGTGCCAGCGGATCGACTAGCGGGGGGGCCCATGAGCAGTTCTTC. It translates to CASGSTSGGAHEQFF.

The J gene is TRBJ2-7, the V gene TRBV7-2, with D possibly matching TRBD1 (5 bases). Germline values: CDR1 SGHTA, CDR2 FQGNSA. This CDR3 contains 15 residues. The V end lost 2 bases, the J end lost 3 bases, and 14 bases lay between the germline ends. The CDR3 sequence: CASSLSLLGLYEQYF. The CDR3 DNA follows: TGTGCCAGCAGCTTATCTCTGTTGGGGCTCTACGAGCAGTACTTC.

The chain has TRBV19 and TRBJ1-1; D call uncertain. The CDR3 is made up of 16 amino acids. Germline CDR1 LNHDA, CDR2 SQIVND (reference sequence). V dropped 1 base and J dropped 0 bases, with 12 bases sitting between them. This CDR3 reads CASSIGAGVMNTEAFF. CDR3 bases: TGTGCCAGTAGTATAGGGGCGGGCGTCATGAACACTGAAGCTTTCTTT. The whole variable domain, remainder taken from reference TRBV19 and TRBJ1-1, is DGGITQSPKYLFRKEGQNVTLSCEQNLNHDAMYWYRQDPGQGLRLIYYSQIVNDFQKGDIAEGYSVSREKKESFPLTVTSAQKNPTAFYLCASSIGAGVMNTEAFFGQGTRLTVV.

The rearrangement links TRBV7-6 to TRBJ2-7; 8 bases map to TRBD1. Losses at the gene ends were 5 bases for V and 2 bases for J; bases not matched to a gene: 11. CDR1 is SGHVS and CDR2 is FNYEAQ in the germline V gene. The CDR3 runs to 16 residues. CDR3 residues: CASSPLTGEGTYEQYF. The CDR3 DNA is TGTGCCAGCAGCCCACTGACAGGGGAAGGCACCTACGAGCAGTACTTC.

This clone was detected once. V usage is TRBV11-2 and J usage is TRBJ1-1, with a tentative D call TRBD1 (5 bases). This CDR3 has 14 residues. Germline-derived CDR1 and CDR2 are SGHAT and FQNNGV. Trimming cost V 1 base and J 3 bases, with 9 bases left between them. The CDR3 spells CASSLVGGDTEAFF. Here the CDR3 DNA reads TGTGCCAGCAGCTTAGTGGGGGGGGACACTGAAGCTTTCTTT.

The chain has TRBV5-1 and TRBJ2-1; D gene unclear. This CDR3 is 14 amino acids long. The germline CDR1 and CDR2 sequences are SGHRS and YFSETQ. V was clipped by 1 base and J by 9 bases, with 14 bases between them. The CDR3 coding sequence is TGCGCCAGCAGCTTGTCCCAGGCCCAAGGTGAGCAGTTCTTC. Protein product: CASSLSQAQGEQFF.

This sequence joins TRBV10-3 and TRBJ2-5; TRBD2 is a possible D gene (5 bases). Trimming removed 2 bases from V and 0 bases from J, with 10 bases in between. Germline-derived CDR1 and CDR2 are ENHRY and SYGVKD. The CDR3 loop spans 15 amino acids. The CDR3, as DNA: TGTGCCATCAGTGAGGCGGGCCCAGACCAAGAGACCCAGTACTTC. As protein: CAISEAGPDQETQYF.

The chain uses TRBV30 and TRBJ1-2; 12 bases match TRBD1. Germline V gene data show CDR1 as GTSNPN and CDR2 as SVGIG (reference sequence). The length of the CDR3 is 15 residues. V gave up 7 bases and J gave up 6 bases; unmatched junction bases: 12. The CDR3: CASRDRGRRTHGYTF. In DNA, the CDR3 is TGTGCCTCCCGGGACAGGGGGCGTAGAACCCATGGCTACACCTTC.

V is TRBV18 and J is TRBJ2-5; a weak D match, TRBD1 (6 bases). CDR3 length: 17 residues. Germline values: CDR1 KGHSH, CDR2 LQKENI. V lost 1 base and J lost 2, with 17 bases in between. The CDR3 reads CASSPQPPGHPQETQYF. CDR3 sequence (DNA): TGTGCCAGCTCACCACAACCCCCGGGACACCCACAAGAGACCCAGTACTTC.

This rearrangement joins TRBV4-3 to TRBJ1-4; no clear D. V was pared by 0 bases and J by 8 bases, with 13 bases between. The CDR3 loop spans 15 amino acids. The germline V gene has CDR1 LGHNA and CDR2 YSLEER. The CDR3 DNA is TGCGCCAGCAGCCAAGACGGCCTTCGGGAGGAAAAACTGTTTTTT. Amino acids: CASSQDGLREEKLFF.

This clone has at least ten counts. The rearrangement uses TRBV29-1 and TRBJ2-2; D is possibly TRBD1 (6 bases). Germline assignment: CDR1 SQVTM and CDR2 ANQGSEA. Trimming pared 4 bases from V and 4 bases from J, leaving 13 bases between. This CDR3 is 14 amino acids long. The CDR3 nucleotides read TGCAGCGTTGTCGACAGGAGTACCACCGGGGAGCTGTTTTTT. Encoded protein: CSVVDRSTTGELFF.

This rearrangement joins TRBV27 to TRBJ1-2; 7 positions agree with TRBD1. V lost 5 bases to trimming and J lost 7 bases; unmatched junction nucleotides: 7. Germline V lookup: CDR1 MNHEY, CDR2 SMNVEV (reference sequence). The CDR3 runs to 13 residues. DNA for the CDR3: TGTGCCAGCAGTCCCAGGGGGTCCGCTGGCTACACCTTC. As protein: CASSPRGSAGYTF.

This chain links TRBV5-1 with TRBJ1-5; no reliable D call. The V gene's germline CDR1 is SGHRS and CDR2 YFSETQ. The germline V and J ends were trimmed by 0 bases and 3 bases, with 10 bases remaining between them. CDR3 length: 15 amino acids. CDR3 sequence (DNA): TGCGCCAGCAGCTTGGTTTGGGGAGACAATCAGCCCCAGCATTTT. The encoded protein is CASSLVWGDNQPQHF.

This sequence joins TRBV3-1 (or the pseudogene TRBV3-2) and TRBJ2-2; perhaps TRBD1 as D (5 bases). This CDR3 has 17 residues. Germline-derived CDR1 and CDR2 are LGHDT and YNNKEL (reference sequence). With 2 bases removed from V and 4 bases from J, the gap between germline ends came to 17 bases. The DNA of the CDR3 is TGTGCCAGCAGCCAACCCTTGGGCAGGGCGTCCACCGGGGAGCTGTTTTTT. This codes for CASSQPLGRASTGELFF.